This T cell receptor (beta chain) was sequenced in a study of long-term antiretroviral therapy in people with HIV (dated by TCRdb to between 2021 and 2022). At the level of the whole study: Collection of the earliest samples took place about a decade ahead of the 2015 WHO recommendation for immediate ART, at a time when ART was typically delayed until CD4 counts fell. A retrospective serial study tested whether changes in peripheral blood TRB repertoire composition and diversity were associated with ART initiation and durable HIV suppression. A total of around 200 cryopreserved PBMC samples were contributed to the cohort by 30 adults with confirmed HIV infection, with samples collected serially over a mean of around 6 years (range 1-12). Among the 30 to 35 participants with HIV, eleven to twelve were female. No cross-contamination during QIAcube processing turned up in test extractions that ran a monoclonal T-cell line alongside more than 30 polyclonal samples.

Sequencing of the TRB variable region was done with the immunoSEQ hsTCRB v3.0 assay at survey level resolution. The targeted TRB sequencing depth was roughly 40,000-55,000 T-cell genomes per sample. An Illumina MiSeq with a v3 150-cycle kit was used to sequence the pooled TRB libraries. In the source study's methods: Repertoire analysis was performed in R inside a reproducible Nextflow workflow that covered QC, data transformation and analysis. LymphoSeq2, an R package for exploring AIRR-Seq data, was used to implement custom analyses. A few samples yielding fewer than 5000 total TRB sequences were excluded, leaving 188 analyzed HIV repertoires. Among the approximately 200 retained HIV repertoires, 55 to 65 were collected before ART initiation and over 120 were collected after ART initiation. Repertoires were downsampled to 5000 TRB nucleotide sequences, and summary statistics were averaged over 100 downsampling iterations. The analysis kept only TRB sequences whose CDR3 regions were at least seven amino acids long. Diversity was assessed using a clonality score derived from Shannon entropy and using the Gini coefficient. In the repertoire networks, any two of the top 5000 CDR3 amino acid sequences were linked whenever the two sequences differed by an edit distance of one. For TRB CDR3 amino acid sequences, antigen specificity groups and MHC restriction were predicted with GLIPH2. To flag known associations with CMV, EBV, HIV or tissue antigens, CDR3 amino acid sequences were compared against VDJdb and McPAS-TCR. Pre-ART, post-ART and control groups were compared with Wilcoxon signed-rank tests and Holm-Bonferroni correction. TCRdb limited this immuneACCESS table to in-frame rearrangements with V and J called. A share of clones is missing; checked studies link under half to unresolved V genes, and the rest is unexplained. V and J calls and clone size are given by that table; D and trimming were obtained from the DNA. In this sample the table shows 25,000 to 35,000 clones, about 95% of which occur a single time. Roughly 2.3% of the sample lies in the top ten.

From the germline V gene, CDR1 is SGHTA and CDR2 is FQGNSA. The CDR3 contains 15 residues, cysteine and phenylalanine counted. The CDR3 DNA has 45 bases and is translated from base 1. V is shortened by 2 bases, J by 2 bases, and the region joining them spans 13 bases. The paper as a whole reports these results and caveats: No data were available on ART adherence, viral resistance or therapy changes, limiting inferences about post-ART repertoire changes. ART initiation was associated with a significant increase in TRB diversity, but diversity stayed significantly below transplant donor controls even after long-term ART. The samples span the years 2004 to 2017, and the ART regimens used at that time may not be as effective as current regimens. Limited PBMC availability meant only the TCR beta chain was sequenced, without alpha chain pairing. Because pre-ART samples had limited cell numbers, profiling was done on unsorted PBMC rather than on sorted CD4+ and CD8+ T cells. Expanded TRB clones identified before ART initiation dominated the repertoire across all time points, though the dominance fluctuated and decreased in many PLHIV after ART. CDR3 length ranges in HIV repertoires were narrower than in controls, and network structure suggested an antigen-experienced repertoire with only a slight naive shift after ART.

Concerning this clone: The clone's antigen remains unknown. Nothing much larger sits one base from this clone, and base qualities are not available.

To be included, a participant needed at least one PBMC sample from before ART initiation plus at least two post-ART samples. Every participant with HIV received treatment in the United States of America. Cryopreserved samples of about 0.95-10 million PBMC were thawed and washed before DNA extraction. At the time of the earliest PBMC sample for each participant with HIV, ages ranged from about 20 to 54 years. PBMC samples from each participant spanned 1-4 timepoints before ART initiation and 2-8 timepoints after ART initiation, with a median of 7 samples. Serial HIV viral load, CD4+ T-cell count, ART history and demographic data were obtained for every participant. Genomic DNA was extracted from unsorted PBMC with a Qiagen kit on a QIAcube, with processing performed in batches of 12 samples.

The receptor was isolated from a man aged 25-45 years with HIV. Sequenced here: unsorted PBMCs, sampled approximately 6.5 years after starting antiretroviral therapy. The chain uses TRBV7-2 and TRBJ2-7; a confident D gene designation cannot be given. The DNA is TGTGCCAGCAGCTTACATCCAGATGAGACCTACGAGCAGTACTTC. This translates into CASSLHPDETYEQYF.